These 4 T cell receptor beta chains share one sample of origin, sequenced in a study of shared clonotypes between healthy human individuals. Libraries were prepared by immunoSEQ multiplex PCR; TCRdb keeps only in-frame clonotypes and omits some of them. Among about 2.4 million clones listed, roughly 92% were seen once. Material: naive CD4+ T cells sorted from blood. The subset is: CD45RA+ positively selected. Source of these receptors: a man between 18 and 29 years old in good health.

This chain links TRBV10-3 with TRBJ2-7; 14 nucleotides match TRBD2. The CDR3 runs 16 residues. With 5 bases clipped from V and 0 bases from J, the junction kept 3 bases outside the gene matches. Germline assignment: CDR1 ENHRY and CDR2 SYGVKD. The CDR3 nucleotides are TGTGCCATCAGTACCGGGACTAGCGGGAGCTCCTACGAGCAGTACTTC. Translation: CAISTGTSGSSYEQYF.

The chain couples TRBV5-1 to TRBJ2-5; 12 nucleotides agree with TRBD2. Germline CDR1 SGHRS, CDR2 YFSETQ. The V gene end was trimmed by 4 bases and the J gene end by 5 bases; junction bases not matched to a gene: 6. The CDR3 sequence is 15 residues long. CDR3 region: CASSRLAGVGETQYF. The CDR3 DNA reads TGCGCCAGCAGCCGACTAGCGGGAGTGGGGGAGACCCAGTACTTC. Combining the CDR3 with reference TRBV5-1 and TRBJ2-5 gives the whole variable domain KAGVTQTPRYLIKTRGQQVTLSCSPISGHRSVSWYQQTPGQGLQFLFEYFSETQRNKGNFPGRFSGRQFSNSRSEMNVSTLELGDSALYLCASSRLAGVGETQYFGPGTRLLVL.

The chain has TRBV7-2 and TRBJ1-6; no definite D call. The germline V gene has CDR1 SGHTA and CDR2 FQGNSA. The CDR3 covers 15 residues. Trimming removed 1 base at V and 8 bases at J, with 12 bases between. As DNA, the CDR3 is TGTGCCAGCAGCTTAGTGGGGTCGATAGATTCACCCCTCCACTTT. It is translated as CASSLVGSIDSPLHF.

This clone was found once. The chain employs TRBV6-1 and TRBJ1-5, with D unresolved. The CDR3 consists of 14 residues. Trimming removed 2 bases from V and 7 bases from J, with 12 bases in between. Germline V gives CDR1 MNHNS, CDR2 SASEGT. The CDR3: CASSENGGSQPQHF. The CDR3 DNA follows: TGTGCCAGCAGTGAAAATGGAGGGTCCCAGCCCCAGCATTTT.